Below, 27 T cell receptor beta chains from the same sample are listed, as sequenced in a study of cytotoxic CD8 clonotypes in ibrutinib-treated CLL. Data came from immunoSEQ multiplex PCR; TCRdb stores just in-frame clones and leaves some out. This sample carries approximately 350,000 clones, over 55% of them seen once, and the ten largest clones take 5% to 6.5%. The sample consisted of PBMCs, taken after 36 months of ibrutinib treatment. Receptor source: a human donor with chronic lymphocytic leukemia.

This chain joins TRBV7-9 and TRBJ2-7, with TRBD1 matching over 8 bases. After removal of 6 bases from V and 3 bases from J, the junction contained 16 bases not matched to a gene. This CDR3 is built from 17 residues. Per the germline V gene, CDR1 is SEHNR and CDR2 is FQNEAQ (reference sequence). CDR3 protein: CASRPQGTGTGDYEQYF. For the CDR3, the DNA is TGTGCCAGCAGGCCCCAAGGGACCGGGACAGGAGACTACGAGCAGTACTTC.

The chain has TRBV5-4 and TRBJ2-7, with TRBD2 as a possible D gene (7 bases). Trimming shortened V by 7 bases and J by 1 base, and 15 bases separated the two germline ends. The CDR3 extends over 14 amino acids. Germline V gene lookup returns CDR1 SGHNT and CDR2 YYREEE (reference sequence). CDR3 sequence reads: CASGRGGVSYEQYF. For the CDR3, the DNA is TGTGCCAGCGGACGAGGGGGGGTTTCCTACGAGCAGTACTTC.

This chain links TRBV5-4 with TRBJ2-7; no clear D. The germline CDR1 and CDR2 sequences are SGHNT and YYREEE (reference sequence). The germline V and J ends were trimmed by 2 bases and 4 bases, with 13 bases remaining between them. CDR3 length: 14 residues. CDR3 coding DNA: TGTGCCAGCAGCTTTGTGGGTCCGGTATACGAGCAGTACTTC. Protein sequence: CASSFVGPVYEQYF.

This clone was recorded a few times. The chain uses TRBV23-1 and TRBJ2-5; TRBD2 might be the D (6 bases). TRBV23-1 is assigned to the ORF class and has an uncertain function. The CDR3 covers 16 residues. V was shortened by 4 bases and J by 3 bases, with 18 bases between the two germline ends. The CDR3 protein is CASSRLKLGGKETQYF. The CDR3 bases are TGCGCCAGCAGTCGGTTAAAACTCGGGGGAAAAGAGACCCAGTACTTC.

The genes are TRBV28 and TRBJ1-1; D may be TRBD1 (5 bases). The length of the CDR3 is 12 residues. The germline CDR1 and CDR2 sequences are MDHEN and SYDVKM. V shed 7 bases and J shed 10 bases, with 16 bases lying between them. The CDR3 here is CASIPGPEGAFF. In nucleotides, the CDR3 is TGTGCCAGCATCCCGGGGCCCGAGGGAGCTTTCTTT.

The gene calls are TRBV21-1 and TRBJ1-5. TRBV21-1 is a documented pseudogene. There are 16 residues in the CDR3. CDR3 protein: CASSKQDPAGRQPQHF. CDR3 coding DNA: TGTGCCAGCAGCAAACAGGACCCCGCCGGCAGGCAGCCCCAGCATTTT.

CDR3 protein: CASTLGRGLNYGYTF. The CDR3 DNA reads TGTGCCAGCACCCTGGGGAGGGGACTCAACTATGGCTACACCTTC. The rearrangement uses TRBV27 and TRBJ1-2, with TRBD1 as a possible D gene (5 bases). V gave up 7 bases and J gave up 2 bases, with 17 bases separating them. Germline values: CDR1 MNHEY, CDR2 SMNVEV (reference sequence). This CDR3 region has 15 residues.

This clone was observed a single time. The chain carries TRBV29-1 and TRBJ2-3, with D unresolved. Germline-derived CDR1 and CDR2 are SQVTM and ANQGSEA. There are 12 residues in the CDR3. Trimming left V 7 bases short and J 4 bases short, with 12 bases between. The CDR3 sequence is CSGDSQADTQYF. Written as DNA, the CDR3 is TGCAGCGGGGATAGCCAGGCAGATACGCAGTATTTT.

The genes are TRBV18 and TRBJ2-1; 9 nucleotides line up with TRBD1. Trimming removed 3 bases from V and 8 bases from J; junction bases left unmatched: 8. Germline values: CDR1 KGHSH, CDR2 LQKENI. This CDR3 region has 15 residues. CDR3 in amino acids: CASSPFWTGVHEQFF. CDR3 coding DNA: TGTGCCAGCTCACCTTTCTGGACAGGGGTACATGAGCAGTTCTTC.

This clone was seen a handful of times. The CDR3 nucleotides are TGTGCCAGCAGGGTACAGGGGCCCACCTACGAGCAGTACTTC. Its protein product is CASRVQGPTYEQYF. The chain has TRBV6-5 and TRBJ2-7, with 7 bases fitting TRBD1. Trimming removed 6 bases from V and 2 bases from J; junction bases left unmatched: 7. Germline CDR1 MNHEY, CDR2 SVGAGI. The CDR3 runs 14 residues.

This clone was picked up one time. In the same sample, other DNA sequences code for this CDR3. In nucleotides, the CDR3 is TGTGCCAGCTCACCGGGTGTGGGGCAGCCCCAGCATTTT. Translating it yields CASSPGVGQPQHF. The chain recombines TRBV18 with TRBJ1-5; D is ambiguous. The CDR3 is made up of 13 amino acids. V was shortened by 3 bases and J by 7 bases, with 10 bases between the two germline ends. CDR1 and CDR2 from the germline V gene are KGHSH and LQKENI.

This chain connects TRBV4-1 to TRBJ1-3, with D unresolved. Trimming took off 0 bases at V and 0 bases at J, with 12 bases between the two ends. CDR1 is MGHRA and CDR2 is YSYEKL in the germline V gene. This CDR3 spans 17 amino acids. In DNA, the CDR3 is TGCGCCAGCAGCCAAGATCGGGTCAACCGCTCTGGAAACACCATATATTTT. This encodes CASSQDRVNRSGNTIYF.

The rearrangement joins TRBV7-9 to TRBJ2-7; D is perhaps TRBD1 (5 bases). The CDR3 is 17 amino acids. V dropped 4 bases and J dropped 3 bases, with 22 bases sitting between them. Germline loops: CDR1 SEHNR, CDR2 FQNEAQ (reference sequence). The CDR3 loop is CASSSHHVTTESYEQYF. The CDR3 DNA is TGTGCCAGCAGCTCCCACCACGTAACGACAGAGAGCTACGAGCAGTACTTC.

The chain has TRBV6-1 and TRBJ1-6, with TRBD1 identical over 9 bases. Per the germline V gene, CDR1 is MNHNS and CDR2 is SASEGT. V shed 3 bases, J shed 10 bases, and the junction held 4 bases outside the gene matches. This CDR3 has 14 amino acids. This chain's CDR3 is CASSEDRGGSPLHF. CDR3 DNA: TGTGCCAGCAGTGAGGACAGGGGAGGATCACCCCTCCACTTT.

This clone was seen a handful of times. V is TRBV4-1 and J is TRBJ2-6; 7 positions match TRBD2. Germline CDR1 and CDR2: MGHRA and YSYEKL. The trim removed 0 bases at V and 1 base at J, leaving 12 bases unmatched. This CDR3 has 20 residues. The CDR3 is CASSQDRGDDIFSGANVLTF. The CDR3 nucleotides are TGCGCCAGCAGCCAAGATCGGGGGGACGACATTTTTTCTGGGGCCAACGTCCTGACTTTC.

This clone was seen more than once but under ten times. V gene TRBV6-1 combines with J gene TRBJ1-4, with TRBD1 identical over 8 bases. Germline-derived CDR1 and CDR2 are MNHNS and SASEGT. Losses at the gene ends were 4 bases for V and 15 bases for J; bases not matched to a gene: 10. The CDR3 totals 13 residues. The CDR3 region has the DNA TGTGCCAGCAGTGTACGACAGGGGTTTAGGGTGTTTTTT. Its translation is CASSVRQGFRVFF.

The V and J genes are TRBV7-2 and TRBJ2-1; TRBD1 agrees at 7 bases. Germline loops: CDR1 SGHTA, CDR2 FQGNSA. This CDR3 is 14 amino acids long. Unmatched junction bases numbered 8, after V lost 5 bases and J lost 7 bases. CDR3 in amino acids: CASSPHRDSNEQFF. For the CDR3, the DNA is TGTGCCAGCAGCCCACACCGGGACAGTAATGAGCAGTTCTTC.

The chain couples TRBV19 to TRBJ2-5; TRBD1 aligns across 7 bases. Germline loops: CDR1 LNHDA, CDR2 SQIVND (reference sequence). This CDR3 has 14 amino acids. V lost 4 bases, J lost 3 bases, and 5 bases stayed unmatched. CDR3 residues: CASSNYQGEETQYF. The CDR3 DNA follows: TGTGCCAGTAGTAACTATCAGGGGGAAGAGACCCAGTACTTC.

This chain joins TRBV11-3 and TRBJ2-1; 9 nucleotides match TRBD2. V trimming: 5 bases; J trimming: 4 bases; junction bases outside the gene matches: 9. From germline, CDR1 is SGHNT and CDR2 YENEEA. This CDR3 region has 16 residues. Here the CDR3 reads CASSPGGSGGYNEQFF. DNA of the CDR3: TGTGCCAGCAGCCCCGGCGGTAGCGGGGGATACAATGAGCAGTTCTTC.

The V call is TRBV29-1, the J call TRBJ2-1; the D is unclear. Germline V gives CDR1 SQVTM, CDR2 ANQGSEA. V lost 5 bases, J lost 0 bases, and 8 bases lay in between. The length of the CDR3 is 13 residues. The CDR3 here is CSVRSSSYNEQFF. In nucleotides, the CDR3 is TGCAGCGTTAGGTCGAGCTCCTACAATGAGCAGTTCTTC.

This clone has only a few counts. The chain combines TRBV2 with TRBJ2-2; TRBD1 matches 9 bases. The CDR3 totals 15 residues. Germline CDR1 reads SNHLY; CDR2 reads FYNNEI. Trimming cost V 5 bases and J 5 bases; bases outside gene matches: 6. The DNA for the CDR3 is TGTGCCAGCAGTCCGGGACAGGGAAGTACCGGGGAGCTGTTTTTT. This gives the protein CASSPGQGSTGELFF.

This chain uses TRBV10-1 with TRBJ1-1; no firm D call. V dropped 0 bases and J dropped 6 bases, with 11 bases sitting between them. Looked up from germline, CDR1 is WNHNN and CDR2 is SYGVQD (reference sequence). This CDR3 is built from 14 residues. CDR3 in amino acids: CASSESLTGAEAFF. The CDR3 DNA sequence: TGCGCCAGCAGTGAGTCTTTAACCGGGGCTGAAGCTTTCTTT.

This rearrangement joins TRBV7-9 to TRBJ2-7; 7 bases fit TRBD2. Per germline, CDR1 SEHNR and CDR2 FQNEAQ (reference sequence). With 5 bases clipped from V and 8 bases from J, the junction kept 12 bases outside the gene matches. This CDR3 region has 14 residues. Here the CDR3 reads CASSPGTTFTKQYF. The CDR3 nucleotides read TGTGCCAGCAGCCCAGGGACTACCTTTACGAAGCAGTACTTC.

The CDR3 bases are TGTGCCAGCAGTTTCCTCTGGGGACAGGGAAGCAATCAGCCCCAGCATTTT. Encoded protein: CASSFLWGQGSNQPQHF. The rearrangement uses TRBV28 and TRBJ1-5; 9 nucleotides align to TRBD1. Germline V CDR1 and CDR2: MDHEN, SYDVKM. This CDR3 has 17 residues. V lost 3 bases to trimming and J lost 1 base; unmatched junction nucleotides: 7.

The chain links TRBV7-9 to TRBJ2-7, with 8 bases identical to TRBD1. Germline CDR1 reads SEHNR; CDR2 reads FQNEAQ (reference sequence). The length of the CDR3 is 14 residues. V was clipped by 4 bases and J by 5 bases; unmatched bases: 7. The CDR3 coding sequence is TGTGCCAGCAGCTCCTGGACAGGGCTTCACGAGCAGTACTTC. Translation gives CASSSWTGLHEQYF.

The DNA of the CDR3 is TGTGCCAGCAGTCCCTGGACAGGCTATGGACCCCTCCACTTT. Translated, it gives CASSPWTGYGPLHF. The rearrangement links TRBV6-6 to TRBJ1-6; 7 bases align to TRBD1. The CDR3 totals 14 residues. The germline V gene encodes CDR1 MNHNY and CDR2 SVGAGI (reference sequence). Trimming cost V 5 bases and J 12 bases; bases outside gene matches: 10.

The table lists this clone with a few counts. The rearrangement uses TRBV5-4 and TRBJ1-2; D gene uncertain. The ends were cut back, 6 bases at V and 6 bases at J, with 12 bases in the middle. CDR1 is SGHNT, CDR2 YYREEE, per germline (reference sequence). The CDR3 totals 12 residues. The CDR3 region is CASNNRDNGYTF. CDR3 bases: TGTGCCAGCAACAACAGAGATAATGGCTACACCTTC.